The T cell receptor (beta chain) under discussion was sequenced for a study of CD8 T cells in Susac syndrome. CDR1 SGDLS and CDR2 YYNGEE come from the germline V gene. This CDR3 is built from 13 residues. V shed 3 bases and J shed 7 bases, with 11 bases lying between them. Study-wide results and caveats: The study's TCR sequencing and HLA analysis drew on a certain number of individuals. That number was acknowledged as relatively small.

TCR beta sequencing was performed on blood CD8+ and CD4+ T cells. The TEMRA cells underwent FACS enrichment, while the CD8+ and CD4+ T cells underwent negative isolation. RNA in amounts of about 0.5 to 1 ug was reverse transcribed with random hexamers. The immunoSEQ assay covered 54 Vbeta and 13 Jbeta segments for CDR3. TCRdb re-derived calls from the immunoSEQ multiplex PCR reads in MiXCR, one entry per CDR3 protein. Here the sample spans some 160,000 distinct CDR3 sequences, about 91% being singletons. A note on this clonotype: The antigen remains undetermined.

The chain combines TRBV9 with TRBJ2-1; possibly TRBD2 for D (6 bases). This TCR was sampled from a human donor in good health. The sequenced material came from CD4+ T cells from PBMCs. The CDR3 nucleotides are TGTGCCAGCAGCGCCGGACTACGAAATGAGCAGTTCTTC. Translation: CASSAGLRNEQFF.